A single sample is the source of the 29 T cell receptor beta chains below, sequenced in a study of cytomegalovirus exposure and HLA in healthy donors. Primers included in the PCR were 60 Vbeta and 13 Jbeta primers. TCRdb keeps only in-frame clones here, not all; method: immunoSEQ multiplex PCR. The sample comprises about 270,000 clones, 72% of which are singletons, and approximately 2.3% rests with the top ten. The sample consisted of PBMCs. The receptor source for this set is a female donor in good health and CMV-seronegative.

The V and J genes are TRBV21-1 and TRBJ2-7; no DNA check was done on the table's D call, TRBD1. TRBV21-1 is marked as a pseudogene. This CDR3 is built from 15 residues. The CDR3 loop reads CASSKGASAPYEQYF. CDR3 nucleotides: TGTGCCAGCAGCAAAGGGGCGTCGGCCCCTTACGAGCAGTACTTC.

This clone was counted once. This chain connects TRBV7-9 to TRBJ1-2, with 7 bases matching TRBD1. CDR3 length: 13 amino acids. Germline trimming cut 6 bases from V and 4 bases from J; bases unmatched to any gene: 5. Germline V gene lookup returns CDR1 SEHNR and CDR2 FQNEAQ (reference sequence). CDR3 DNA sequence: TGTGCCAGCAGTTTGACAGGGACCTATGGCTACACCTTC. This encodes CASSLTGTYGYTF.

The rearrangement uses TRBV10-3 and TRBJ1-6; 10 nucleotides line up with TRBD1. V trimming: 2 bases; J trimming: 13 bases; junction bases outside the gene matches: 2. The CDR3 covers 13 residues. Germline V gives CDR1 ENHRY, CDR2 SYGVKD. The CDR3 bases are TGTGCCATCAGTGAGGGACAGGGGGAGCCCCTCCACTTT. The encoded protein is CAISEGQGEPLHF.

The chain has TRBV9 and TRBJ2-1, with 8 bases matching TRBD1. From germline, CDR1 is SGDLS and CDR2 YYNGEE. Trimming at V came to 3 bases and at J to 8 bases, leaving 10 bases not matched to a gene. This CDR3 is 15 amino acids long. The CDR3 protein is CASSGTLTGDDEQFF. The CDR3 DNA sequence: TGTGCCAGCAGCGGGACTCTGACAGGGGACGATGAGCAGTTCTTC. The full variable domain, rest sourced from reference TRBV9 and TRBJ2-1, is DSGVTQTPKHLITATGQRVTLRCSPRSGDLSVYWYQQSLDQGLQFLIQYYNGEERAKGNILERFSAQQFPDLHSELNLSSLELGDSALYFCASSGTLTGDDEQFFGPGTRLTVL.

This CDR3 is CASSIAGNTIYF. CDR3 DNA: TGTGCCAGTAGTATAGCAGGAAACACCATATATTTT. J is TRBJ1-3 and V is TRBV19; the D is unclear. There are 12 residues in the CDR3. Germline loops: CDR1 LNHDA, CDR2 SQIVND (reference sequence). The ends were cut back, 1 base at V and 4 bases at J, with 2 bases in the middle. Variable domain in full (rest from reference TRBV19 and TRBJ1-3): DGGITQSPKYLFRKEGQNVTLSCEQNLNHDAMYWYRQDPGQGLRLIYYSQIVNDFQKGDIAEGYSVSREKKESFPLTVTSAQKNPTAFYLCASSIAGNTIYFGEGSWLTVV.

In its sample, this clone was seen once. The rearrangement uses TRBV29-1 and TRBJ1-5; tentative D call: TRBD1 (6 bases). CDR3 length: 14 residues. Germline CDR1 is SQVTM and CDR2 is ANQGSEA. Trimming removed 5 bases from V and 0 bases from J, with 11 bases in between. The CDR3 region is CSVFDRNSNQPQHF. DNA for the CDR3: TGCAGCGTTTTTGACAGGAATAGCAATCAGCCCCAGCATTTT.

This clone came up once. This chain connects TRBV27 to TRBJ2-1, with D perhaps matching TRBD2 (5 bases). CDR3 length equals 14 residues. Germline loops: CDR1 MNHEY, CDR2 SMNVEV (reference sequence). V was cut by 7 bases and J by 4 bases, with 14 bases left in between. The DNA for the CDR3 is TGTGCCAGCAAGCGGATCACAGAATACAATGAGCAGTTCTTC. Protein: CASKRITEYNEQFF.

About this clone itself: This same CDR3 is encoded by further DNA sequences in the sample. The chain carries TRBV18 and TRBJ2-5; D gene unclear. The V end was cut by 1 base, the J end by 2 bases, with 5 bases between. CDR1 and CDR2 from the germline V gene are KGHSH and LQKENI. The CDR3 contains 13 residues. In DNA form, the CDR3 reads TGTGCCAGCTCACCACTACTACAAGAGACCCAGTACTTC. Translation: CASSPLLQETQYF. The full variable domain, completed using reference TRBV18 and TRBJ2-5, is NAGVMQNPRHLVRRRGQEARLRCSPMKGHSHVYWYRQLPEEGLKFMVYLQKENIIDESGMPKERFSAEFPKEGPSILRIQQVVRGDSAAYFCASSPLLQETQYFGPGTRLLVL.

This sequence joins TRBV4-2 and TRBJ2-3, with 7 positions matching TRBD1. The V gene's germline CDR1 is LGHNA and CDR2 YNFKEQ. With V trimmed by 4 bases and J by 6 bases, 10 bases remained unmatched. The CDR3 spans 15 residues. In nucleotides, the CDR3 is TGTGCCAGCAGCCTTTGGACAGGTTCGTCGGATACGCAGTATTTT. It translates to CASSLWTGSSDTQYF.

The rearrangement joins TRBV5-1 to TRBJ2-6; D is unclear. The CDR3 has 16 amino acids. Germline V gene data show CDR1 as SGHRS and CDR2 as YFSETQ. Trimming removed 0 bases at V and 4 bases at J, with 11 bases between. The CDR3 DNA reads TGCGCCAGCAGCTTGGATCGGGTGTTAGGGGCCAACGTCCTGACTTTC. This encodes CASSLDRVLGANVLTF.

The rearrangement uses TRBV28 and TRBJ2-7, with TRBD1 matching over 9 bases. V dropped 6 bases and J dropped 3; count of bases not matched to a gene: 9. The CDR3 runs 15 residues. Germline-derived CDR1 and CDR2 are MDHEN and SYDVKM. CDR3 protein: CASSKPGTGFYEQYF. Written as DNA, the CDR3 is TGTGCCAGCAGCAAACCCGGGACAGGGTTCTACGAGCAGTACTTC.

The CDR3 bases are TGTGCCACCAGCAGAGATGGTGGGGCGCCCTATGATCAGCCCCAGCATTTT. Encoded protein: CATSRDGGAPYDQPQHF. The rearrangement joins TRBV15 to TRBJ1-5, with D perhaps matching TRBD1 (5 bases). In germline, CDR1 is LNHNV, CDR2 YYDKDF (reference sequence). Trimming pared 0 bases from V and 5 bases from J, leaving 17 bases between. CDR3 length: 17 amino acids. Drawing the rest from reference TRBV15 and TRBJ1-5, the complete variable domain is DAMVIQNPRYQVTQFGKPVTLSCSQTLNHNVMYWYQQKSSQAPKLLFHYYDKDFNNEADTPDNFQSRRPNTSFCFLDIRSPGLGDTAMYLCATSRDGGAPYDQPQHFGDGTRLSIL.

A single count supports this clone. The chain joins TRBV5-6 to TRBJ2-5; 7 nucleotides agree with TRBD1. The V gene end was trimmed by 1 base and the J gene end by 1 base; junction bases not matched to a gene: 7. This CDR3 region has 16 residues. CDR1 SGHDT and CDR2 YYEEEE come from the germline V gene. The CDR3 is CASSLIAGTAQETQYF. As DNA, the CDR3 is TGTGCCAGCAGCTTGATTGCCGGGACAGCCCAAGAGACCCAGTACTTC. The full variable domain, its missing parts supplied by reference TRBV5-6 and TRBJ2-5, is DAGVTQSPTHLIKTRGQQVTLRCSPKSGHDTVSWYQQALGQGPQFIFQYYEEEERQRGNFPDRFSGHQFPNYSSELNVNALLLGDSALYLCASSLIAGTAQETQYFGPGTRLLVL.

The J gene is TRBJ1-5, the V gene TRBV5-1, with a tentative D call TRBD1 (5 bases). V was trimmed by 3 bases and J by 2 bases, leaving 9 bases between them. Germline V gene data show CDR1 as SGHRS and CDR2 as YFSETQ. CDR3 length: 14 amino acids. The CDR3 sequence is CASSSTGRNQPQHF. The CDR3 DNA follows: TGCGCCAGCAGCTCAACAGGTCGCAATCAGCCCCAGCATTTT.

The chain is built from TRBV19 and TRBJ1-3; 10 nucleotides line up with TRBD1. The CDR3 is 18 residues long. Trimming at V came to 3 bases and at J to 4 bases, leaving 12 bases not matched to a gene. CDR1 is LNHDA and CDR2 is SQIVND in the germline V gene (reference sequence). The CDR3 DNA follows: TGTGCCAGTAGTATCATTAGGGGACAGGGGCAGAAAGGAAACACCATATATTTT. Protein product: CASSIIRGQGQKGNTIYF.

This chain uses TRBV7-2 with TRBJ2-3; 9 positions agree with TRBD1. This CDR3 comprises 15 residues. Germline CDR1 is SGHTA and CDR2 is FQGNSA. Germline trimming cut 5 bases from V and 3 bases from J; bases unmatched to any gene: 6. The CDR3 DNA follows: TGTGCCAGCAGCCCAGACAGGGGGAAGACAGATACGCAGTATTTT. This translates into CASSPDRGKTDTQYF.

The chain employs TRBV7-9 and TRBJ2-3, with 10 bases aligning to TRBD2. Trimming cost V 2 bases and J 5 bases; bases outside gene matches: 7. This CDR3 has 16 residues. CDR1 is SEHNR, CDR2 FQNEAQ, per germline (reference sequence). In DNA, the CDR3 is TGTGCCAGCAGCTTACTGATAGCGGGAGGTATAGATACGCAGTATTTT. This translates into CASSLLIAGGIDTQYF. The variable domain in full, completed from reference TRBV7-9 and TRBJ2-3, reads DTGVSQNPRHKITKRGQNVTFRCDPISEHNRLYWYRQTLGQGPEFLTYFQNEAQLEKSRLLSDRFSAERPKGSFSTLEIQRTEQGDSAMYLCASSLLIAGGIDTQYFGPGTRLTVL.

This chain joins TRBV15 and TRBJ2-1; 9 bases agree with TRBD1. After removal of 0 bases from V and 6 bases from J, the junction contained 3 bases not matched to a gene. Germline loops: CDR1 LNHNV, CDR2 YYDKDF (reference sequence). This CDR3 has 15 amino acids. Here the CDR3 DNA reads TGTGCCACCAGCAGAGACGGACAGGGGAGCAATGAGCAGTTCTTC. It specifies CATSRDGQGSNEQFF. Full variable domain (outside the CDR3, taken from reference TRBV15 and TRBJ2-1): DAMVIQNPRYQVTQFGKPVTLSCSQTLNHNVMYWYQQKSSQAPKLLFHYYDKDFNNEADTPDNFQSRRPNTSFCFLDIRSPGLGDTAMYLCATSRDGQGSNEQFFGPGTRLTVL.

Concerning this clone: Other DNA sequences of this sample code for an identical CDR3. The chain carries TRBV18 and TRBJ2-7; possible D gene TRBD1, 5 bases. The CDR3 sequence is 13 residues long. The germline CDR1 and CDR2 sequences are KGHSH and LQKENI. The V end was cut by 6 bases, the J end by 4 bases, with 13 bases between. CDR3 sequence (DNA): TGTGCCAGCTCTCCGACAGAAACTTACGAGCAGTACTTC. Its protein is CASSPTETYEQYF.

The chain carries TRBV6-6 and TRBJ2-5; TRBD2 aligns across 9 bases. Germline lookup yields CDR1 MNHNY and CDR2 SVGAGI (reference sequence). CDR3 length: 15 residues. V shed 3 bases and J 4 bases; nucleotides not matched to a gene: 6. The chain's CDR3 is CASSYVAGDRETQYF. The DNA of the CDR3 is TGTGCCAGCAGTTATGTAGCGGGAGATAGAGAGACCCAGTACTTC.

This chain joins TRBV11-2 and TRBJ2-7; 10 nucleotides line up with TRBD1. The CDR3 has 17 amino acids. Trimming took 4 bases from V and 0 from J; bases not matched to a gene: 9. The germline gives CDR1 SGHAT, CDR2 FQNNGV. The CDR3 region is CASSSQTGGYSSYEQYF. In DNA form, the CDR3 reads TGTGCCAGCAGCTCTCAGACAGGGGGCTATAGCTCCTACGAGCAGTACTTC.

The V and J genes are TRBV2 and TRBJ2-1, with TRBD1 matching 8 bases. Germline CDR1 reads SNHLY; CDR2 reads FYNNEI. The CDR3 runs 14 residues. Losses at the gene ends were 6 bases for V and 6 bases for J; bases not matched to a gene: 7. The CDR3 loop is CASRPRTGLNEQFF. DNA for the CDR3: TGTGCCAGCAGACCCAGGACAGGGCTCAATGAGCAGTTCTTC.

This clone was picked up one time. The rearrangement uses TRBV5-1 and TRBJ2-1; tentative D call: TRBD1 (5 bases). Per the germline V gene, CDR1 is SGHRS and CDR2 is YFSETQ. V lost 3 bases and J 2 bases, leaving 18 bases between the germline ends. CDR3 length: 17 amino acids. The CDR3 loop is CASSYIGMGPPYNEQFF. The CDR3 nucleotides read TGCGCCAGCAGCTATATAGGTATGGGGCCGCCCTACAATGAGCAGTTCTTC.

The sample holds a few counts of this clone. The chain uses TRBV18 and TRBJ2-7; possibly TRBD2 for D (6 bases). The V end lost 3 bases, the J end lost 3 bases, and 9 bases lay between the germline ends. Germline V gene data show CDR1 as KGHSH and CDR2 as LQKENI. The CDR3 has 13 residues. The DNA for the CDR3 is TGTGCCAGCTCACCGCCTAGCGTCTACGAGCAGTACTTC. Translation gives CASSPPSVYEQYF.

This sequence joins TRBV29-1 and TRBJ1-1; the match to TRBD1 covers 10 bases. V trimming: 7 bases; J trimming: 1 base; junction bases outside the gene matches: 6. Germline CDR1 reads SQVTM; CDR2 reads ANQGSEA. This CDR3 has 14 residues. The CDR3 loop is CSGRGDRGNTEAFF. The CDR3 DNA reads as TGCAGCGGTCGGGGGGACAGGGGGAACACTGAAGCTTTCTTT.

The CDR3 sequence: CASSFGTGGAEAFF. The DNA of the CDR3 is TGCGCCAGCAGCTTCGGGACAGGAGGAGCTGAAGCTTTCTTT. The chain uses TRBV5-1 and TRBJ1-1; the match to TRBD1 covers 8 bases. The CDR3 spans 14 residues. V shed 2 bases and J 6 bases; nucleotides not matched to a gene: 6. CDR1 SGHRS and CDR2 YFSETQ come from the germline V gene.

The rearrangement links TRBV9 to TRBJ2-5; TRBD2 might be the D (5 bases). The CDR3 covers 15 residues. Germline CDR1 and CDR2: SGDLS and YYNGEE. V gave up 4 bases and J gave up 5 bases, with 18 bases separating them. The CDR3, as DNA: TGTGCCAGCAGCCCTATTGCCGGGCCGGGGGAGACCCAGTACTTC. Amino acids: CASSPIAGPGETQYF.

Here the CDR3 reads CASSYSNEQFF. CDR3 sequence (DNA): TGCGCCAGCAGTTATAGTAATGAGCAGTTCTTC. The rearrangement joins TRBV10-2 to TRBJ2-1, with no clear D. V lost 5 bases and J 7 bases, leaving 6 bases between the germline ends. The germline V gene has CDR1 WSHSY and CDR2 SAAADI. This CDR3 has 11 residues.

This clone occurred a few times. The rearrangement uses TRBV6-1 and TRBJ1-2; no clear D. This CDR3 comprises 10 residues. V lost 5 bases to trimming and J lost 5 bases, with 3 bases between them. Germline CDR1 is MNHNS and CDR2 is SASEGT. CDR3 DNA: TGTGCCAGCAGTTCATATGGCTACACCTTC. Translation gives CASSSYGYTF.